This T cell receptor (beta chain) is from a study of control samples from healthy donors and cancer patients. Libraries were prepared by immunoSEQ multiplex PCR; TCRdb keeps only in-frame clonotypes and omits some of them. The sample lists around 100,000 clones, roughly 92% seen once, with around 3% in the top ten. The V end was cut by 6 bases, the J end by 4 bases, with 6 bases between. This CDR3 contains 10 residues. CDR1 and CDR2 from the germline V gene are DFQATT and SNEGSKA (reference sequence). This TCR was sampled from a human donor in good health. The donor label of this sample is uncertain. J is TRBJ2-5 and V is TRBV20-1; the D is unclear. Sequenced: blood. CDR3 in DNA: TGCAGTGCGGTGGCAGAGACCCAGTACTTC. As protein: CSAVAETQYF.